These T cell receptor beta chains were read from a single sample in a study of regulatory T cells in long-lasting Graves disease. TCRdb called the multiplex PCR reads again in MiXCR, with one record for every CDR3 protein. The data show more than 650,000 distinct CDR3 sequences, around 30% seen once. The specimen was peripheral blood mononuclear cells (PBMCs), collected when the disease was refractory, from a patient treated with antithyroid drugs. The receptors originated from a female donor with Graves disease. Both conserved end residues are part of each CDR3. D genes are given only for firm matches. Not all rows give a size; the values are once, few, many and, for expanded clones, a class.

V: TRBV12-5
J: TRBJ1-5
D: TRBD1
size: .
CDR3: CASGGQGHSPQHF
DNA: TGTGCTAGTGGAGGACAGGGACACTCGCCCCAGCATTTT

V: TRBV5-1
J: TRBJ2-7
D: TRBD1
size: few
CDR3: CASTPWQGAYEQYF
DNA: TGCGCCAGCACCCCTTGGCAGGGGGCCTACGAGCAGTACTTC

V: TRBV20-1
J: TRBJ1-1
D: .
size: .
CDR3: CSAPSGRLTNTEAFF
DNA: TGCAGTGCCCCCTCGGGCAGGCTTACGAACACTGAAGCTTTCTTT

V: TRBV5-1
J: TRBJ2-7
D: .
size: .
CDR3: CASSLDTGRGEQYF
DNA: TGCGCCAGCAGCTTGGATACAGGTCGAGGAGAGCAGTACTTC

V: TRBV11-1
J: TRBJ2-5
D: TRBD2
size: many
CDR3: CASTPMGGNQETQYF
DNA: TGTGCCAGCACCCCCATGGGGGGGAACCAAGAGACCCAGTACTTC

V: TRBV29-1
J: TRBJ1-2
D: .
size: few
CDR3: CSVEEKGVPYGYTF
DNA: TGCAGCGTTGAAGAGAAGGGGGTCCCCTATGGCTACACCTTC

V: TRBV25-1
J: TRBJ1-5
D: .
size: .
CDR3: CASSGAPEQPQHF
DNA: TGTGCCAGCAGCGGGGCACCTGAGCAGCCCCAGCATTTT

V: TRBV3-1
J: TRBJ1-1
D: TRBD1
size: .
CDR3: CASSQEGQRNTEAFF
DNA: TGTGCCAGCAGCCAAGAGGGACAGAGGAACACTGAAGCTTTCTTT

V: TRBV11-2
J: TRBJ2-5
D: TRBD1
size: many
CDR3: CASSGRDRGSETQYF
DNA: TGTGCCAGCAGCGGACGGGACAGGGGTTCGGAGACCCAGTACTTC

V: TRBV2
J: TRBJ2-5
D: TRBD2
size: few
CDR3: CASSERRGRGETQYF
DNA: TGTGCCAGCAGTGAGAGGCGCGGGAGGGGGGAGACCCAGTACTTC

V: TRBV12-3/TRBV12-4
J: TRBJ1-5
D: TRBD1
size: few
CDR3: CASSLRSRQGEQPQHF
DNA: TGTGCCAGCAGTTTAAGGAGTAGACAGGGTGAACAGCCCCAGCATTTT

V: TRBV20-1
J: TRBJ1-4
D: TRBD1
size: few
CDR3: CSAKRQGAREKLFF
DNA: TGCAGTGCCAAGAGACAGGGGGCCAGGGAAAAACTGTTTTTT

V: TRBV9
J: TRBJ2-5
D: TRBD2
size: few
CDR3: CASRASGAQTQYF
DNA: TGTGCCAGCAGGGCTAGCGGGGCCCAGACCCAGTACTTC

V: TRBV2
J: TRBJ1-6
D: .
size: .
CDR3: CASSETVNSPLHF
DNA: TGTGCCAGCAGTGAGACGGTCAATTCACCCCTCCACTTT

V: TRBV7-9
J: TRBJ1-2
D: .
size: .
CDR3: CASSPRNDYGYTF
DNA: TGTGCCAGCAGTCCCCGGAATGACTATGGCTACACCTTC

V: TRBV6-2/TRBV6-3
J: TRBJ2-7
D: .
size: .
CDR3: CASRSNRGTQIYEQYF
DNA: TGTGCCAGCAGGTCTAACCGCGGGACACAGATCTACGAGCAGTACTTC

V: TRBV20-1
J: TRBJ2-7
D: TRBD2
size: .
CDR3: CSARWGLAGVRGYEQYF
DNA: TGCAGTGCTAGATGGGGACTAGCGGGCGTGCGTGGTTACGAGCAGTACTTC

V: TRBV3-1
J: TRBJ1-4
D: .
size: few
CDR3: CASSQGNRANEKLFF
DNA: TGTGCCAGCAGCCAAGGAAACAGGGCTAATGAAAAACTGTTTTTT

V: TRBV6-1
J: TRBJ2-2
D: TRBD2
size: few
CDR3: CASSPTRGSLNTGELFF
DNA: TGTGCCAGCAGTCCCACCCGCGGGAGTTTGAACACCGGGGAGCTGTTTTTT

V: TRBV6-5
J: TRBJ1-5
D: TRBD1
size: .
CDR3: CASSYGTESQPQHF
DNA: TGTGCCAGCAGTTACGGGACAGAGAGTCAGCCCCAGCATTTT

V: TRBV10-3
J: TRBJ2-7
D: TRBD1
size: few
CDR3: CATLQGAVQYF
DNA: TGTGCCACGCTACAGGGGGCGGTGCAGTACTTC

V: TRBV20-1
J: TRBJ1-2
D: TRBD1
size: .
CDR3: CSARRGLLETNYGYTF
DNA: TGCAGTGCTAGAAGGGGGCTACTTGAAACTAACTATGGCTACACCTTC

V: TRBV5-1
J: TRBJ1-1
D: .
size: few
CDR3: CASSFTRARNTEAFF
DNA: TGCGCCAGCAGCTTTACACGGGCAAGGAACACTGAAGCTTTCTTT

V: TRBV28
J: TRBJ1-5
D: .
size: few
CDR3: CASSPGSQYQPQHF
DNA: TGTGCCAGCAGTCCAGGGTCTCAATACCAGCCCCAGCATTTT

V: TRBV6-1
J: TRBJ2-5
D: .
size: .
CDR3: CASSDGGRETQYF
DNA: TGTGCCAGCAGTGATGGAGGAAGAGAGACCCAGTACTTC

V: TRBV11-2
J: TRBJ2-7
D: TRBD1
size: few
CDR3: CASSLGEYRGEQYF
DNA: TGTGCCAGCAGCTTAGGAGAGTACAGGGGCGAGCAGTACTTC

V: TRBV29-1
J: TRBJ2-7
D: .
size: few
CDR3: CSVDRGGGASYEQYF
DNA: TGCAGCGTTGATCGGGGAGGGGGCGCCTCCTACGAGCAGTACTTC

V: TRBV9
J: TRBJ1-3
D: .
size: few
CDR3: CASSVGHHSGNTIYF
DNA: TGTGCCAGCAGCGTAGGACATCACTCTGGAAACACCATATATTTT

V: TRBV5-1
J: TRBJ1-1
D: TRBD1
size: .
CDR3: CASSFRDRANTEAFF
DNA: TGCGCCAGCAGCTTCCGGGACAGGGCGAACACTGAAGCTTTCTTT

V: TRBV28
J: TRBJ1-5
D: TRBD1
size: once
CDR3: CASSSPGQTYSNQPQHF
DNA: TGTGCCAGCAGTTCACCGGGACAGACGTATAGCAATCAGCCCCAGCATTTT

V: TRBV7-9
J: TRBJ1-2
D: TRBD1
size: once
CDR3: CASSLDGPGGNYGYTF
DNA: TGTGCCAGCAGCTTAGATGGGCCAGGGGGGAACTATGGCTACACCTTC

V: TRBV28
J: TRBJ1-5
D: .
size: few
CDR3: CASSQYDNQPQHF
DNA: TGTGCCAGCAGTCAGTACGACAATCAGCCCCAGCATTTT

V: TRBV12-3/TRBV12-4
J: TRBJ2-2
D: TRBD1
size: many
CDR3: CASSIKSGTASNTGELFF
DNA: TGTGCCAGCAGTATCAAATCCGGGACAGCCTCGAACACCGGGGAGCTGTTTTTT

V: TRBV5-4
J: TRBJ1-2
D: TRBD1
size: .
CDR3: CASSHKTGGAWGYTF
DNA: TGTGCCAGCAGCCATAAGACAGGGGGCGCTTGGGGCTACACCTTC

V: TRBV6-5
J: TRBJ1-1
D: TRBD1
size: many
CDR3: CASSSGQGWGNTEAFF
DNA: TGTGCCAGCAGTTCCGGACAGGGCTGGGGGAACACTGAAGCTTTCTTT

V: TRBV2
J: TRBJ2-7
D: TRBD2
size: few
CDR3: CASSQVGTSGVYEQYF
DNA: TGTGCCAGCAGTCAAGTGGGGACTAGCGGGGTCTACGAGCAGTACTTC

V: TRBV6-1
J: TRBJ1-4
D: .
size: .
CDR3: CASSRLGPVNEKLFF
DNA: TGTGCCAGCAGTCGCCTGGGACCGGTTAATGAAAAACTGTTTTTT